Sequencing of this TCR beta chain was carried out in a study of blood T cell repertoires in COVID-19. Study as a whole: Material from acute and convalescent COVID-19 was sourced from the United States, Italy and Spain. PBMCs, B-cell-depleted T cells, or T cells provided the cDNA or gDNA that made up the material.

The J segment lost 5 bases and the V segment lost 2 bases, leaving 6 bases of the junction unmatched. The CDR3 is made up of 16 amino acids. Germline values: CDR1 MNHEY, CDR2 SMNVEV (reference sequence). Clones were sequenced by immunoSEQ multiplex PCR, and TCRdb holds only the in-frame ones, with some missing. The data hold 210,000 or so clones, with 75% to 85% observed a single time. The TCR sequence derives from a woman aged 30 to 39 with COVID-19, enrolled during active disease. The V gene is TRBV27, the J gene TRBJ2-5; 12 bases are a match to TRBD2. Source material: peripheral blood. The DNA of the CDR3 is TGTGCCAGCAGTTTAAGGCTAGCGGGGGGGACGGAGACCCAGTACTTC. Protein: CASSLRLAGGTETQYF.